These T cell receptor beta chains were read from a single sample in a study of T cell repertoires in cytomegalovirus infection. TCRdb redid the calling of the reads with MiXCR, one entry per CDR3 protein. The repertoire consists of about 500,000 distinct CDR3 sequences, with more than 30% occurring once and the leading ten covering 15% to 20%. These TCRs' antigens remain unknown. This specimen consisted of cultured PBMCs, obtained from culture after CMV antigen stimulation. The origin of the receptors is a human donor in good health (CMV status not recorded). Some clones in this sample may be carry-over from other donors' samples. Both conserved end residues are part of each CDR3. The order of the fields is D gene, V gene, clone size, J gene, CDR3 DNA, CDR3 protein. The D gene is left open where the match is weak. Not every row has a clone size; where given, it reads once, few, many or a size class.

>TRBD2|TRBV28|-|TRBJ2-3
TGTGCCAGCAGTCCTACTAGCGGGGTTCATTCTGATACGCAGTATTTT
CASSPTSGVHSDTQYF
>TRBD2|TRBV29-1|-|TRBJ2-3
TGCAGCGTTGGAGGACGGGAGGGAGATACGCAGTATTTT
CSVGGREGDTQYF
>-|TRBV12-3/TRBV12-4|few|TRBJ1-4
TGTGCCAGCAGTTTAACTAATGAAAAACTGTTTTTT
CASSLTNEKLFF
>-|TRBV7-8|few|TRBJ1-3
TGTGCCAGCAGCTTAGGGTCAGGGGCCGGAAACACCATATATTTT
CASSLGSGAGNTIYF
>TRBD2|TRBV11-2|-|TRBJ2-7
TGTGCCAGCAGCCCCAGGGTCGGGCTAGCGGGAGGTAACGAGCAGTACTTC
CASSPRVGLAGGNEQYF
>-|TRBV12-3/TRBV12-4|-|TRBJ1-4
TGTGCCAGCAGTGGAAACGAAAAACTGTTTTTT
CASSGNEKLFF
>-|TRBV29-1|-|TRBJ2-5
TGCAGCGCTGGGGGGTTCCGAGAGACCCAGTACTTC
CSAGGFRETQYF
>-|TRBV20-1|few|TRBJ1-5
TGCAGTGCTAATGCAGTGGAAAATCAGCCCCAGCATTTT
CSANAVENQPQHF
>TRBD2|TRBV25-1|-|TRBJ2-1
TGTGCCAGTGGAATAGCGGGAGGATCTGAGCAGTTCTTC
CASGIAGGSEQFF
>TRBD1|TRBV27|-|TRBJ2-5
TGTGCCAGCTCCGCGGGACAGGGCTACCAAGAGACCCAGTACTTC
CASSAGQGYQETQYF
>TRBD2|TRBV19|-|TRBJ2-1
TGTGCCAGTAGTATGGGTGGGAGGGCCTCCTTTGAGCAGTTCTTC
CASSMGGRASFEQFF
>TRBD1|TRBV4-1|few|TRBJ1-5
TGCGCCAGCAGCCAAGAAGGGGGCGTCGGTCAGCCCCAGCATTTT
CASSQEGGVGQPQHF
>TRBD2|TRBV12-3/TRBV12-4|few|TRBJ2-1
TGTGCCAGCAGACTAGCGGGAGGATCTAGCGATGAGCAGTTCTTC
CASRLAGGSSDEQFF
>-|TRBV4-3|-|TRBJ2-2
TGCGCCAGCAGCCAATCCTTCCAGGTGTACACCGGGGAGCTGTTTTTT
CASSQSFQVYTGELFF
>TRBD1|TRBV7-4|many|TRBJ2-1
TGTGCCAGCAGCTTACTCAGGGGGCAGAATGAGCAGTTCTTC
CASSLLRGQNEQFF
>TRBD1|TRBV5-5|-|TRBJ2-1
TGTGCCAGCAGCCTCAGGGACAGGGCCTACAATGAGCAGTTCTTC
CASSLRDRAYNEQFF
>-|TRBV7-2|few|TRBJ2-7
TGTGCCAGCACACGACCGGGACCCTACGAGCAGTACTTC
CASTRPGPYEQYF
>TRBD1|TRBV6-1|-|TRBJ2-6
TGTGCCAGCAGTTTTCAGGGGGCCGGGGCCAACGTCCTGACTTTC
CASSFQGAGANVLTF
>TRBD2|TRBV7-2|-|TRBJ2-1
TGTGCCAGCAATAGAGCGGGACTAAATGAGCAGTTCTTC
CASNRAGLNEQFF
>-|TRBV12-3/TRBV12-4|-|TRBJ1-2
TGTGCCAGCAGTTTCCGGCAGGGGATGTATGGCTACACCTTC
CASSFRQGMYGYTF
>-|TRBV4-1|-|TRBJ1-5
TGCGCCAGCAGCCAAGAACCGGGACTGGGGGGTCAGCCCCAGCATTTT
CASSQEPGLGGQPQHF
>-|TRBV29-1|once|TRBJ2-5
TGCAGCGCCAATTCGGGGGAGACCCAGTACTTC
CSANSGETQYF
>TRBD1|TRBV29-1|once|TRBJ1-2
TGCAGCGTTGAGGACAGGGGGTCCTATGGCTACACCTTC
CSVEDRGSYGYTF
>-|TRBV7-3|-|TRBJ2-3
TGTGCCAGCAGCTTAACTTCCAGGGATGGAGATACGCAGTATTTT
CASSLTSRDGDTQYF
>-|TRBV12-5|-|TRBJ2-7
TGTGCTAGTGGTCTCAGGCCCTACCACTACGAGCAGTACTTC
CASGLRPYHYEQYF
>-|TRBV27|-|TRBJ2-2
TGTGCCAGCAGTCCCCAGGGACTGACCCGCGGGGAGCTGTTTTTT
CASSPQGLTRGELFF
>-|TRBV5-4|-|TRBJ1-5
TGTGCCAGCAGCCCGACAGTCGATAGCAATCAGCCCCAGCATTTT
CASSPTVDSNQPQHF
>TRBD2|TRBV7-2|few|TRBJ2-3
TGTGCCAGCAGCTTAGACGCGACTAGCGGGAGTACGCAGTATTTT
CASSLDATSGSTQYF
>-|TRBV12-3/TRBV12-4|-|TRBJ2-1
TGTGCCAGCAGTTTACAGCCCTCTAATGAGCAGTTCTTC
CASSLQPSNEQFF
>-|TRBV19|-|TRBJ2-2
TGTGCCAGTAGGGCGACAGGAAACACCGGGGAGCTGTTTTTT
CASRATGNTGELFF
>TRBD1|TRBV10-3|few|TRBJ2-7
TGTGCCATCAATCCGGGACAGGGGGACGAGCAGTACTTC
CAINPGQGDEQYF
>-|TRBV7-2|-|TRBJ2-1
TGTGCCAGCAGCTTAGGGCCCGGATCCAATGAGCAGTTCTTC
CASSLGPGSNEQFF
>-|TRBV12-3/TRBV12-4|-|TRBJ2-1
TGTGCCAGCAGTTTATTGGAGGGTCCGGGGAATGAGCAGTTCTTC
CASSLLEGPGNEQFF
>TRBD1|TRBV6-2/TRBV6-3|-|TRBJ1-2
TGTGCCAGCAGGATCAACAGGGGAATAGACTATGGCTACACCTTC
CASRINRGIDYGYTF
>-|TRBV20-1|few|TRBJ2-1
TGCAGTGCTAGAGATTTAGGTGAGAATGAGCAGTTCTTC
CSARDLGENEQFF
>-|TRBV6-2/TRBV6-3|few|TRBJ2-7
TGTGCCAGCAACCTCCTCGCGTCCCAGGGTGAAGGGGAGCAGTACTTC
CASNLLASQGEGEQYF
>-|TRBV27|few|TRBJ1-4
TGTGCCAGCGCTCTGATGACAGCTAATGAAAAACTGTTTTTT
CASALMTANEKLFF
>-|TRBV11-3|-|TRBJ2-5
TGTGCCAGCAGCTCGCCCCACCGGGGACAAGAGACCCAGTACTTC
CASSSPHRGQETQYF
>TRBD2|TRBV20-1|-|TRBJ2-3
TGCAGTGTACCGACTAGCGGGAATCCAACGCAGTATTTT
CSVPTSGNPTQYF
>-|TRBV5-4|few|TRBJ2-5
TGTGCCAGCAGCTTGTGGGGGGCCCAAGAGACCCAGTACTTC
CASSLWGAQETQYF
>-|TRBV7-2|-|TRBJ2-1
TGTGCCAGCAGTCCCCTTGGGAGTGGGAATGAGCAGTTCTTC
CASSPLGSGNEQFF
>-|TRBV7-2|many|TRBJ1-5
TGTGCCAGCAGCCGGGACACGGTCTTTAGCAATCAGCCCCAGCATTTT
CASSRDTVFSNQPQHF
>-|TRBV10-3|-|TRBJ1-1
TGTGCCATCAGCCGGGAAAATGAAGCTTTCTTT
CAISRENEAFF
>TRBD1|TRBV28|-|TRBJ2-7
TGTGCCAGCAGGGCAACCGGGACAGGGGGAGGCGAGCAGTACTTC
CASRATGTGGGEQYF
>TRBD2|TRBV10-3|few|TRBJ2-1
TGTGCCATCAGTACGGCTAGCGGGGGTCAGGGCAATGAGCAGTTCTTC
CAISTASGGQGNEQFF
>-|TRBV7-9|many|TRBJ2-3
TGTGCCAGCAGCCCACAGGTCAGCACAGATACGCAGTATTTT
CASSPQVSTDTQYF